Listed here is a single TCR beta chain. The CDR3 sequence is 14 residues long. The junction had 7 bases not matched to a gene; V was cut back by 9 bases and J by 4 bases. The germline V gene has CDR1 SGHVS and CDR2 FQNEAQ. The repertoire was sequenced with immunoSEQ multiplex PCR; TCRdb's copy has only in-frame clones and lacks some. The table has tens of thousands of clones, roughly 86% seen once. This sample stems from a study of control samples from healthy donors and cancer patients. This TCR was sampled from a man aged 50 to 59 in good health. The source material was blood. J is TRBJ2-3 and V is TRBV7-8, with 10 nucleotides matching TRBD2. Written as DNA, the CDR3 is TGTGCCAGTAAAGCGGGGGGGCGACCAGATACGCAGTATTTT. Translation gives CASKAGGRPDTQYF.